This T cell receptor beta chain was sequenced for a study of molecular identifiers for immune sequencing clone quantification. Notes on the study in general: Reports indicate spiked Jurkat TCR RNA from one cell could be found among roughly 950,000 naive cells. Same-barcode identical TCR molecules could make highly expanded clones look smaller than they are.

The germline CDR1 and CDR2 sequences are SGDLS and YYNGEE. J was trimmed by 0 bases and V by 3 bases; bases with no gene match: 7. CDR3 size: 17 residues. Both previously described methods and listed TCR primers were employed to make bulk TCR libraries. TCRdb reprocessed the PCR reads with MiXCR, giving one entry per CDR3 protein. The data contain hundreds of thousands of distinct CDR3 sequences, 20% of them singletons. This clonotype was observed a handful of times. What it recognizes is unknown. The chain is built from TRBV9 and TRBJ1-2, with 11 bases that match TRBD1. Sequencing was carried out using naive CD8+ T cells from blood, with Jurkat cell RNA spiked in. Subset specified: FACS-sorted CD8+CD4-CCR7+CD45RA+ naive T cells. This clonotype was obtained from a human donor in good health. Some libraries in this study had Jurkat cell RNA spiked in. The chain's CDR3 is CASSGGQGAQTNYGYTF. CDR3 bases: TGTGCCAGCAGCGGTGGACAGGGGGCGCAAACTAACTATGGCTACACCTTC.